This T cell receptor beta chain was identified in a study of Graves' ophthalmopathy and Graves' hyperthyroidism listed by TCRdb under 2018. Regarding the complete study: Peripheral blood samples were taken at the time of initial diagnosis, before any treatment was given. The study used signatures of the TCR beta repertoire to tell Graves' ophthalmopathy apart from Graves' hyperthyroidism and to predict which patients would progress to ophthalmopathy. In total, 120 to 150 blood samples were TCR-sequenced: 40 to 45 ophthalmopathy, 80 or so hyperthyroidism and approximately 17 hyperthyroidism-to-ophthalmopathy patients. To explore V-J signatures that separate ophthalmopathy from hyperthyroidism, a discovery set of about a hundred patients was enrolled, consisting of under 50 with ophthalmopathy and some 56 with stable hyperthyroidism. An independent validation cohort comprised around 19 hyperthyroidism patients and roughly 15 patients who later progressed from hyperthyroidism to ophthalmopathy. In more than five hyperthyroidism patients, the T-cell repertoires found in thyroid tissue were compared with those found in blood. Following sample collection, hyperthyroidism patients were given methimazole at a starting dose of 30 mg daily, and ophthalmopathy patients were given high-dose intravenous methylprednisolone. For training and testing, the 110 or so patients in the discovery cohort were randomly divided in a 7:3 ratio. Points the paper makes about the study in general: Ophthalmopathy was separated from stable hyperthyroidism by the 13-signature model with 85% to 90% sensitivity and about 81% specificity in cross-validation and with 80%/75% in the test set. Sample size was not predetermined statistically, and investigators were not blinded to group allocation. In validation, the model predicted ophthalmopathy progression with 70.59% sensitivity and 72% to 80% specificity; 12 predicted patients were CT-confirmed with GO in a median of roughly 6.8 months. Most of the expanded thyroid clonotypes with a frequency above 0.001 were also detected in blood, and it was suggested that the thyroid immune response may be reflected by blood repertoires.

Hyperthyroidism was considered stable if no progression to ophthalmopathy occurred within 18 months of follow-up. The hyperthyroidism patients were 18 to 65 years old and newly diagnosed, with a disease duration of less than 2 months. Anyone with other autoimmune diseases, uncontrolled infections, pregnancy or lactation was excluded from the study. Diagnosis was based on clinical symptoms, serum thyroxine, TRAb, thyroid ultrasound and orbital computed tomography. Using Ficoll-Paque density gradient centrifugation, PBMCs were isolated from 10 ml of fresh peripheral blood. Trizol reagent was used to extract the total RNA, and its quality was then checked on an Agilent 2100 Bioanalyzer. TCR beta CDR3 regions were amplified from RNA transcripts for repertoire sequencing. The first round was an RT-PCR using HTBI primers with the Qiagen OneStep RT-PCR kit, and this first round was followed by a second-round multiplex PCR, then size selection and purification. The libraries underwent paired-end sequencing with 100 bp reads on an Illumina HiSeq2000. On the authors' methods: Reads were processed with SOAPnuke, discarding reads with adapters, uncalled bases, mean Phred below 15, or no exact constant-primer or identifier match. COPE v1.2.5 was used to merge high-quality paired reads. Each unique nucleotide sequence was defined as a clonotype, and clonotypes were aligned to IMGT TRB V, D and J references with MiTCR v1.1. Analysis was restricted to V-J combinations with a frequency above 0.0001, which covered roughly 99% of repertoires. A TCR clonal expansion and chaos score per V-J combination was defined as the ratio of F50 clonal expansion to chaos observed in the TCRdist matrix. Welch's t-statistics and random forest were used to reduce the features to about a dozen V-J combinations, which were then used as input to a naive Bayes classifier. Thyroid-blood repertoire similarity was quantified with the Morisita-Horn index. Through fastp at Q25 and MiXCR, TCRdb rebuilt clones from the public reads, retaining in-frame beta chains. For every CDR3 protein sequence, its rows merge into one entry that carries the most common genes and DNA. V and J calls and clone size were set by TCRdb, not the authors. The sample table lists about 400,000 distinct CDR3 sequences, 15% to 17% of them with a count of one. The ten top clones hold 5.5% to 7% of the sample.

From a lookup of the germline V gene, CDR1 and CDR2 are MNHEY and SVGAGI. Inclusive of the bounding cysteine and phenylalanine, the CDR3 is 15 residues long. The only DNA kept is the CDR3, 45 bases in frame from the first base. V and J are trimmed by 6 bases and 0 bases, and the gene matches miss 7 bases of the junction. This clonotype was seen repeatedly, ten times or more. Its antigen is currently not known. No much larger clone exists at a distance of one base, and base qualities are not known. The origin of this receptor is a woman between 18 and 29 years old with stable Graves' hyperthyroidism. Donor details come from another sample of the same person, matched by shared clones. The sequencing sample was made of peripheral blood. The V and J genes are TRBV6-5 and TRBJ1-1; TRBD1 matches 7 bases in the middle. The DNA sequence is given as TGTGCCAGCAGACTTCTGGACAGGATGAACACTGAAGCTTTCTTT. Its product reads: CASRLLDRMNTEAFF.